This T cell receptor beta chain was observed in a study of a mutant IDH1 vaccine in newly diagnosed glioma. The CDR3 length is 19 residues. The V segment lost 4 bases and the J segment 0 bases; nucleotides outside the gene matches: 13. The germline CDR1 and CDR2 sequences are SGHRS and YFSETQ. Time point described: week 47, end of study. Vaccine doses each comprised 300 ug of mutant IDH1 20-mer peptide, with topical imiquimod. Weeks 1, 3, 5, 7, 11, 15, 19 and 23 were when patients received their eight vaccinations. Assay: immunoSEQ multiplex PCR; the TCRdb copy retains only in-frame clones and omits some. The data show about 94,000 clones, with roughly 90% seen just once and roughly 0.81% held by the top ten. Points on this clone: The antigen remains undetermined.

The gene calls are TRBV5-1 and TRBJ2-2, with 9 bases aligning to TRBD1. The sample consisted of PBMCs, taken from a glioma patient whose treatment included an IDH1 peptide vaccine. The sequence was collected from a woman between 45 and 60 years old with glioma. CDR3 in amino acids: CASSPLGTGTTSNTGELFF. CDR3 DNA sequence: TGCGCCAGCAGCCCCCTAGGGACAGGGACAACCTCGAACACCGGGGAGCTGTTTTTT.